These 25 T cell receptor beta chains came from one sample sequenced in a study of regulatory and conventional T cells in RAG deficiency. The data were produced by immunoSEQ multiplex PCR, yet TCRdb's version contains in-frame clones alone and is incomplete. The sample consists of about 8,500 clones, more than 75% of them appearing once. These data are also associated with another study on regulatory T cells. That paper notes: Primers: 52 TRBV forward and 13 TRBJ reverse.

Material: CD8+ T cells sorted from blood. These receptors were collected from a human donor in good health.

V is TRBV30 and J is TRBJ1-6; 7 bases align to TRBD1. Germline trimming cut 4 bases from V and 6 bases from J; bases unmatched to any gene: 6. The germline V gene encodes CDR1 GTSNPN and CDR2 SVGIG (reference sequence). There are 14 residues in the CDR3. The CDR3 nucleotides are TGTGCCTGGACGACAGGGATAGCTAATTCACCCCTCCACTTT. It codes for CAWTTGIANSPLHF.

V gene TRBV19 combines with J gene TRBJ1-4, with D possibly being TRBD1 (6 bases). V gave up 6 bases and J gave up 7 bases, with 15 bases separating them. The CDR3 sequence is 14 residues long. The germline CDR1 and CDR2 sequences are LNHDA and SQIVND (reference sequence). The CDR3, as DNA: TGTGCCAGTAGCCCACAGGGTGATTTTGAAAAACTGTTTTTT. Translating it yields CASSPQGDFEKLFF.

This chain uses TRBV19 with TRBJ2-5; 7 positions agree with TRBD2. The V gene end was trimmed by 1 base and the J gene end by 5 bases; junction bases not matched to a gene: 7. Germline lookup yields CDR1 LNHDA and CDR2 SQIVND (reference sequence). The CDR3 is made up of 15 amino acids. CDR3 bases: TGTGCCAGTAGTATAGGGACTAGTCGCCGTGAGACCCAGTACTTC. It codes for CASSIGTSRRETQYF.

This chain uses TRBV10-3 with TRBJ2-7; no firm D call. V lost 3 bases to trimming and J lost 2 bases, with 11 bases between them. CDR1 and CDR2 (germline): ENHRY, SYGVKD. The CDR3 contains 14 residues. The CDR3 DNA follows: TGTGCCATCAGTGAACTCCCGGAGACCTACGAGCAGTACTTC. Translation gives CAISELPETYEQYF.

The chain employs TRBV2 and TRBJ2-3, with D tentatively TRBD2 (6 bases). Trimming shortened V by 8 bases and J by 3 bases, and 12 bases separated the two germline ends. The germline gives CDR1 SNHLY, CDR2 FYNNEI. This CDR3 region has 13 residues. CDR3 residues: CASRGGVTDTQYF. CDR3 in DNA: TGTGCCAGCCGAGGAGGGGTAACAGATACGCAGTATTTT.

The V call is TRBV28, the J call TRBJ1-2, with D possibly TRBD1 on 5 matching bases. V was trimmed by 6 bases and J by 3 bases, leaving 11 bases between them. This CDR3 is built from 13 residues. Germline-derived CDR1 and CDR2 are MDHEN and SYDVKM. The CDR3 reads CASSGGIDYGYTF. As DNA, the CDR3 is TGTGCCAGCAGCGGGGGGATTGACTATGGCTACACCTTC.

CDR3 sequence (DNA): TGTGCCAGCAGTGCTTCATCTCGGAGTGCGTACTCACCCCTCCACTTT. Translated, it gives CASSASSRSAYSPLHF. J is TRBJ1-6 and V is TRBV25-1, with no clear D. The V gene's germline CDR1 is MGHDK and CDR2 SYGVNS. V was clipped by 4 bases and J by 10 bases, with 20 bases between them. This CDR3 has 16 residues. Looking up the rest from reference TRBV25-1 and TRBJ1-6 gives the full variable domain: EADIYQTPRYLVIGTGKKITLECSQTMGHDKMYWYQQDPGMELHLIHYSYGVNSTEKGDLSSESTVSRIRTEHFPLTLESARPSHTSQYLCASSASSRSAYSPLHFGNGTRLTVT.

The chain has TRBV6-1 and TRBJ1-5; 8 nucleotides match TRBD1. Per germline, CDR1 MNHNS and CDR2 SASEGT. Losses at the gene ends were 0 bases for V and 1 base for J; bases not matched to a gene: 8. This CDR3 has 18 amino acids. Here the CDR3 DNA reads TGTGCCAGCAGTGAAGCGAGTCGGACAGGGCGGAGCAATCAGCCCCAGCATTTT. It codes for CASSEASRTGRSNQPQHF.

V usage is TRBV4-1 and J usage is TRBJ1-1, with a weak D call TRBD1 (6 bases). Per the germline V gene, CDR1 is MGHRA and CDR2 is YSYEKL. CDR3 length: 14 amino acids. Trimming pared 2 bases from V and 3 bases from J, leaving 10 bases between. The CDR3 protein is CASSQRTEDTEAFF. DNA for the CDR3: TGCGCCAGCAGCCAACGGACAGAGGACACTGAAGCTTTCTTT.

V gene TRBV13 combines with J gene TRBJ2-4, with TRBD1 identical over 7 bases. V lost 4 bases to trimming and J lost 1 base; unmatched junction nucleotides: 4. CDR1 is PRHDT and CDR2 is FYEKMQ in the germline V gene (reference sequence). This CDR3 spans 15 amino acids. The CDR3 here is CASSYRGAAKNIQYF. CDR3 DNA sequence: TGTGCCAGCAGCTACAGGGGTGCGGCCAAAAACATTCAGTACTTC.

J is TRBJ1-2 and V is TRBV28; 7 nucleotides match TRBD1. CDR3 length: 14 residues. Germline V gives CDR1 MDHEN, CDR2 SYDVKM. The V gene end was trimmed by 6 bases and the J gene end by 1 base; junction bases not matched to a gene: 5. CDR3: CASRVRGRNYGYTF. The CDR3 DNA is TGTGCCAGCAGGGTAAGGGGGCGTAACTATGGCTACACCTTC.

The chain's CDR3 is CASSISRDRVNTEAFF. Written as DNA, the CDR3 is TGTGCCAGCAGCATCAGCCGGGACAGGGTTAACACTGAAGCTTTCTTT. This chain uses TRBV9 with TRBJ1-1, with 9 bases lining up with TRBD1. CDR3 length: 16 residues. Losses at the gene ends were 4 bases for V and 2 bases for J; bases not matched to a gene: 9. Germline V lookup: CDR1 SGDLS, CDR2 YYNGEE.

This clone qualifies as medium-sized. The rearrangement joins TRBV28 to TRBJ2-3; possibly TRBD1 for D (6 bases). The V and J ends lost 2 bases and 2 bases respectively, with 14 bases between them. The CDR3 runs 16 residues. Germline CDR1 reads MDHEN; CDR2 reads SYDVKM. In DNA, the CDR3 is TGTGCCAGCAGTTTAAATCAGGGGAGCGACACAGATACGCAGTATTTT. It translates to CASSLNQGSDTDTQYF.

There are a few counts of this clone. The CDR3 sequence is CAISESWGPGRPQYF. CDR3 DNA: TGTGCCATCAGTGAGTCTTGGGGGCCGGGTCGTCCGCAGTATTTT. The chain combines TRBV10-3 with TRBJ2-3, with D possibly matching TRBD1 (6 bases). The V gene's germline CDR1 is ENHRY and CDR2 SYGVKD. Trimming removed 0 bases from V and 10 bases from J, with 17 bases in between. CDR3 size: 15 residues.

V gene TRBV5-6 combines with J gene TRBJ2-4; D call uncertain. The CDR3 totals 14 residues. V was shortened by 2 bases and J by 0 bases, with 6 bases between the two germline ends. Germline lookup yields CDR1 SGHDT and CDR2 YYEEEE. The CDR3 sequence is CASSFPAAKNIQYF. CDR3 in DNA: TGTGCCAGCAGCTTCCCAGCAGCCAAAAACATTCAGTACTTC. The full variable domain, with the rest looked up from reference TRBV5-6 and TRBJ2-4, is DAGVTQSPTHLIKTRGQQVTLRCSPKSGHDTVSWYQQALGQGPQFIFQYYEEEERQRGNFPDRFSGHQFPNYSSELNVNALLLGDSALYLCASSFPAAKNIQYFGAGTRLSVL.

This sequence joins TRBV30 and TRBJ2-1; TRBD1 matches 8 bases. Trimming took 4 bases from V and 3 from J; bases not matched to a gene: 5. Germline V gene sequence: CDR1 GTSNPN, CDR2 SVGIG (reference sequence). CDR3 length: 14 amino acids. This CDR3 is CAWNPGGSYNEQFF. The CDR3, as DNA: TGTGCCTGGAACCCAGGGGGCAGCTACAATGAGCAGTTCTTC.

This clone was seen a single time. The V call is TRBV4-1, the J call TRBJ2-1; no definite D call. The germline V gene has CDR1 MGHRA and CDR2 YSYEKL. The CDR3 contains 11 residues. V shed 5 bases and J shed 6 bases, with 5 bases lying between them. CDR3: CASSGVNEQFF. Written as DNA, the CDR3 is TGCGCCAGCAGCGGCGTCAATGAGCAGTTCTTC.

The chain couples TRBV7-9 to TRBJ2-2; D is unclear. The germline V gene has CDR1 SEHNR and CDR2 FQNEAQ (reference sequence). Trimming shortened V by 4 bases and J by 6 bases, and 21 bases separated the two germline ends. This CDR3 is built from 17 residues. CDR3 in DNA: TGTGCCAGCAGCTCTTCGGGTCAGAATGTCATCCCCGGGGAGCTGTTTTTT. Amino acid sequence: CASSSSGQNVIPGELFF.

In nucleotides, the CDR3 is TGTGCCAGCAGTGACTCCAGGGTAGCCTACGAGCAGTACTTC. Translating gives CASSDSRVAYEQYF. This chain joins TRBV25-1 and TRBJ2-7; D is possibly TRBD1 (5 bases). The CDR3 has 14 residues. The germline CDR1 and CDR2 sequences are MGHDK and SYGVNS. Trimming left V 3 bases short and J 2 bases short, with 11 bases between.

Of note for this clone: The sample has other DNA sequences that encode this CDR3 too. CDR3 residues: CASSLAGGYTEAFF. CDR3 in DNA: TGCGCCAGCAGCTTGGCTGGGGGCTACACTGAAGCTTTCTTT. The chain employs TRBV5-1 and TRBJ1-1; a weak D match, TRBD1 (6 bases). The CDR3 runs to 14 residues. CDR1 SGHRS and CDR2 YFSETQ come from the germline V gene. Trimming removed 0 bases at V and 3 bases at J, with 9 bases between.

The CDR3 region is CASTEGLRNTEAFF. The CDR3, as DNA: TGTGCCAGCACCGAGGGGCTAAGGAACACTGAAGCTTTCTTT. The genes are TRBV6-1 and TRBJ1-1, with D tentatively TRBD1 (5 bases). Germline V gene data show CDR1 as MNHNS and CDR2 as SASEGT. The V gene lost 7 bases and the J gene lost 1 base, with 13 bases spanning the gap. This CDR3 spans 14 amino acids.

The chain combines TRBV7-8 with TRBJ2-5; TRBD2 agrees at 14 bases. The J call is doubtful: the DNA matches TRBJ2-7 better. The CDR3 has 15 amino acids. Germline V lookup: CDR1 SGHVS, CDR2 FQNEAQ. The CDR3 sequence: CASSRLAGGSDEQYF. CDR3 sequence (DNA): TGTGCCAGCAGCCGACTAGCGGGAGGGTCCGACGAGCAGTACTTC.

The chain couples TRBV5-1 to TRBJ1-1, with a possible D match to TRBD1 (5 bases). Looked up from germline, CDR1 is SGHRS and CDR2 is YFSETQ. The CDR3 consists of 16 residues. V was cut by 2 bases and J by 0 bases, with 14 bases left in between. The CDR3 loop is CASSFSMMTVNTEAFF. The CDR3 DNA sequence: TGCGCCAGCAGCTTCTCCATGATGACAGTGAACACTGAAGCTTTCTTT. Combining the CDR3 with reference TRBV5-1 and TRBJ1-1 gives the whole variable domain KAGVTQTPRYLIKTRGQQVTLSCSPISGHRSVSWYQQTPGQGLQFLFEYFSETQRNKGNFPGRFSGRQFSNSRSEMNVSTLELGDSALYLCASSFSMMTVNTEAFFGQGTRLTVV.

In its sample, this clone was seen once. The CDR3 sequence: CATSRDRGPYNEQFF. Written as DNA, the CDR3 is TGTGCCACCAGCAGAGATCGGGGCCCCTACAATGAGCAGTTCTTC. This sequence joins TRBV15 and TRBJ2-1, with D possibly being TRBD1 or TRBD2 (5 bases each). CDR3 length equals 15 residues. The V gene's germline CDR1 is LNHNV and CDR2 YYDKDF (reference sequence). The V end lost 0 bases, the J end lost 2 bases, and 8 bases lay between the germline ends.

For this clone: Additional DNA sequences in this sample encode the identical CDR3. In DNA form, the CDR3 reads TGTGCCAGCAGCTCCAGGGGGGACACTGAAGCTTTCTTT. Its translation: CASSSRGDTEAFF. The chain carries TRBV7-9 and TRBJ1-1; 7 bases align to TRBD1. The CDR3 runs to 13 residues. Unmatched junction bases numbered 2, after V lost 4 bases and J lost 3 bases. Per the germline V gene, CDR1 is SEHNR and CDR2 is FQNEAQ (reference sequence).